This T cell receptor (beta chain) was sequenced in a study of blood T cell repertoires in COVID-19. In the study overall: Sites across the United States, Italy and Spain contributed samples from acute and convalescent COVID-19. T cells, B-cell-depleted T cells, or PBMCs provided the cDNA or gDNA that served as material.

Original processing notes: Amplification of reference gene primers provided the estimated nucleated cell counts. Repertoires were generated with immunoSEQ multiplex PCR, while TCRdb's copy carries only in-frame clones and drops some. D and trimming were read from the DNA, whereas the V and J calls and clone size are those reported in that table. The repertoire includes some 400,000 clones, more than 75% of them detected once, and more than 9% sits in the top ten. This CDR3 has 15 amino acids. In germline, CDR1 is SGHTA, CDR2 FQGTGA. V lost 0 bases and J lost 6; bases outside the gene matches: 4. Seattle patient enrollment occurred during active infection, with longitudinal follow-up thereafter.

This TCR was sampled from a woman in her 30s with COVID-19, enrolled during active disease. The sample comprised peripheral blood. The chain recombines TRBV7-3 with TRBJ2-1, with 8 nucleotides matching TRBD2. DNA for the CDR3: TGTGCCAGCAGCTTAACGGTAGCGGGGACCAATGAGCAGTTCTTC. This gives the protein CASSLTVAGTNEQFF.